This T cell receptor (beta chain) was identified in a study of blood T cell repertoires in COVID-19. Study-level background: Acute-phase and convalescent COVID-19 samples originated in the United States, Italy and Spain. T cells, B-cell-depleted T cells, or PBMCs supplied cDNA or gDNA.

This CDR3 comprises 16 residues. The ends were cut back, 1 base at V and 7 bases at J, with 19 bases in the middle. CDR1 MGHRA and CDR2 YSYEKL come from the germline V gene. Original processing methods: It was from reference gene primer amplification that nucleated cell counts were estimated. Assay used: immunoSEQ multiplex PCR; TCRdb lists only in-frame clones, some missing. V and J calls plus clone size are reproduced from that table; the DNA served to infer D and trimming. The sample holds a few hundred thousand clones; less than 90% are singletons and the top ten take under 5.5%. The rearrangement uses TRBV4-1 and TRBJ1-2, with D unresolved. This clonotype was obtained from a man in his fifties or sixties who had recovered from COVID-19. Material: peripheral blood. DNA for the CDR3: TGCGCCAGCAGCCAAGCGGAGACCGACCAATACCCTGGCTACACCTTC. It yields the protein CASSQAETDQYPGYTF.